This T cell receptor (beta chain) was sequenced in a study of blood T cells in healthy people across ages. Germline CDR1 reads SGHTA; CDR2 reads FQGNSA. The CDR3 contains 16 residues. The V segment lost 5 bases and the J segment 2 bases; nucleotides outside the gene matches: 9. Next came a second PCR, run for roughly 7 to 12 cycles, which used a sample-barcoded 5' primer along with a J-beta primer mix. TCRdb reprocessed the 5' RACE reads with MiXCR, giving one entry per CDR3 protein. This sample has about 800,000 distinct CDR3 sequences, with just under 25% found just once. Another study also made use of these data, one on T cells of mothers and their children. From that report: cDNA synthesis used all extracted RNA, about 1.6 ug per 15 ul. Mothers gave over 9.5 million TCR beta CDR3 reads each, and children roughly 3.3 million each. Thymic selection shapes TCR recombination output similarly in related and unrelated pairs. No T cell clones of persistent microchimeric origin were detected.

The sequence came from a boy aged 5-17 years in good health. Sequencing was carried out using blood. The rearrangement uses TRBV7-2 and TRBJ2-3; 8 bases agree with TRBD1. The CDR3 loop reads CASSPGDRSFTDTQYF. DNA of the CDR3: TGTGCCAGCAGCCCGGGGGACAGGAGTTTCACAGATACGCAGTATTTT.